These T cell receptor beta chains were read from a single sample in a study of blood T cells in healthy people across ages. TCRdb re-called the 5' RACE reads with MiXCR, one entry per CDR3 protein. The data contain hundreds of thousands of distinct CDR3 sequences, less than 60% of them singletons. Sequenced sample: blood. The receptors shown here come from an elderly man in good health. Each CDR3 is given with its conserved first and last residue. D genes are given only for firm matches. Some rows mark clone size as missing; the rest say once, few, many or name a class of expanded clone.

v_gene	j_gene	d_gene	abundance	CDR3nt	CDR3aa
TRBV28	TRBJ1-1	TRBD1	-	TGTGCCAGCAGTTCCCCCGGGAGGGGGCGACGAACTGAAGCTTTCTTT	CASSSPGRGRRTEAFF
TRBV18	TRBJ2-1	TRBD2	many	TGTGCCAGCTCACCACCGGGGGGACTAGCGGGAGTCAATGAGCAGTTCTTC	CASSPPGGLAGVNEQFF
TRBV10-2	TRBJ2-7	-	once	TGCGCCAGCAGTGATACTAGCGAGCAGTACTTC	CASSDTSEQYF
TRBV11-3	TRBJ2-1	-	few	TGTGCCAGCAGCTTAGACTTACAGGTCGATGAGCAGTTCTTC	CASSLDLQVDEQFF
TRBV29-1	TRBJ1-2	-	few	TGCAGCGTTGTGGGACGGGGGCTCGGCTATGGCTACACCTTC	CSVVGRGLGYGYTF
TRBV15	TRBJ2-5	-	few	TGTGCCACCAGCGGTAACCGTAACAGAGTCCAAGAGACCCAGTACTTC	CATSGNRNRVQETQYF
TRBV10-3	TRBJ1-1	TRBD1	-	TGTGCCATCAGGGCCGGGACAGGGTACACTGAAGCTTTCTTT	CAIRAGTGYTEAFF
TRBV6-2/TRBV6-3	TRBJ2-7	TRBD2	-	TGTGCCAGCAGTGCCTTTGCGGGAGGAGGCTACGAGCAGTACTTC	CASSAFAGGGYEQYF
TRBV9	TRBJ2-7	TRBD1	few	TGTGCCAGCAGCGAACAGGGGGCGTCCTACGAGCAGTACTTC	CASSEQGASYEQYF
TRBV14	TRBJ2-7	-	-	TGTGCCAGCAGCCAAGCGGCTCTCTTTATCTACGAGCAGTACTTC	CASSQAALFIYEQYF
TRBV12-3/TRBV12-4	TRBJ2-5	-	many	TGCGCCAGCAGCTTGCGAGAGACCCAGTACTTC	CASSLRETQYF
TRBV5-5	TRBJ1-1	-	-	TGTGCCAGCAGCTTGTATTTTGGCACTGAAGCTTTCTTT	CASSLYFGTEAFF
TRBV5-4	TRBJ2-1	-	many	TGTGCCAGCAGCTTGGTGGCGGTCGATGAGCAGTTCTTC	CASSLVAVDEQFF
TRBV28	TRBJ1-5	-	few	TGTGCCAGTCGTTCGGACAGACCTTATAGCAATCAGCCCCAGCATTTT	CASRSDRPYSNQPQHF
TRBV7-3	TRBJ2-1	TRBD2	few	TGTACCAGCAGCTTAACTCACCTGACTAGCGGGAGTAGCTTATACAATGAGCAGTTCTTC	CTSSLTHLTSGSSLYNEQFF
TRBV29-1	TRBJ1-4	-	-	TGCAGCGTTGAAGTTGGCGGGTCTTATTGGGAAAAACTGTTTTTT	CSVEVGGSYWEKLFF
TRBV29-1	TRBJ1-1	-	-	TGCAGCGGGGGAGGGCAGGGTGACACTGAAGCTTTCTTT	CSGGGQGDTEAFF
TRBV20-1	TRBJ2-7	TRBD1	-	TGCAGTGCTAGAGAGGACAGGAACTCCTACGAGCAGTACTTC	CSAREDRNSYEQYF
TRBV5-1	TRBJ1-1	-	-	TGCGCCAGCAGCTTCCGGGACACGGCTACGAACACTGAAGCTTTCTTT	CASSFRDTATNTEAFF
TRBV7-2	TRBJ2-1	TRBD2	-	TGTGCCAGCAGCTTAGCTCGGGGGGGGACTGAGCAGTTCTTC	CASSLARGGTEQFF
TRBV28	TRBJ1-5	-	-	TGTGCCAGCAGTACCCGGGAAGGTGCCGTCAGAAATCAGCCCCAGCATTTT	CASSTREGAVRNQPQHF
TRBV2	TRBJ2-5	TRBD2	-	TGTGCCAGCATCGAGGGACTAGCTGGTGAGCAGTACTTC	CASIEGLAGEQYF
TRBV6-1	TRBJ2-5	-	-	TGTGCCAGCACACTATATCAAGAGACCCAGTACTTC	CASTLYQETQYF
TRBV14	TRBJ1-2	-	-	TGTGCCAGCAGCCAAGATCGGTCAGTGAGGGGCTACACCTTC	CASSQDRSVRGYTF
TRBV20-1	TRBJ2-7	TRBD2	few	TGCAGTGCTAGAGATCCTCTAGCGGGAGTCCAGTACTTC	CSARDPLAGVQYF
TRBV20-1	TRBJ2-1	-	-	TGCAGTGCGGGAATCAGCCTGAGAGAGCAGTTCTTC	CSAGISLREQFF
TRBV24-1	TRBJ2-7	TRBD1	-	TGTGCCACCAGTGGAACAGGTCCGGGACAGGCCTACGAGCAGTACTTC	CATSGTGPGQAYEQYF
TRBV10-3	TRBJ2-1	TRBD2	many	TGTGCCATCAGTGCCGGCGGGAGAAACGACAATGAGCAGTTCTTC	CAISAGGRNDNEQFF
TRBV15	TRBJ2-7	-	-	TGTGCCACCAGCAGAGATAGAGGGTTATCCTACGAGCAGTACTTC	CATSRDRGLSYEQYF
TRBV29-1	TRBJ2-7	TRBD1	-	TGCAGCGTTGCTACAGGGGGAAACTACGAGCAGTACTTC	CSVATGGNYEQYF
TRBV5-1	TRBJ1-1	-	few	TGCGCCAGCAGCTGGGAAGGGACTGAAGCTTTCTTT	CASSWEGTEAFF
TRBV7-2	TRBJ1-1	TRBD1	-	TGTGCCAGCACCGGCCCCACAGGGGTTCGAACTGAAGCTTTCTTT	CASTGPTGVRTEAFF
TRBV30	TRBJ2-1	TRBD2	few	TGTGCCTGGAGTTACGCGGGAGGGAACTACAATGAGCAGTTCTTC	CAWSYAGGNYNEQFF
TRBV30	TRBJ2-1	TRBD2	-	TGTGCCTGGACCATCAAAGGGCAGCGGGGGAGGGACAATGAGCAGTTCTTC	CAWTIKGQRGRDNEQFF
TRBV4-3	TRBJ2-1	-	few	TGCGCCAGCAGCCAAGATCTGAGAAAAGCGGCCAATTCCTACAATGAGCAGTTCTTC	CASSQDLRKAANSYNEQFF
TRBV7-2	TRBJ2-7	TRBD1	-	TGTGCCAGCACCGTTAGACAGGGGGCGAGTGGCGAGCAGTACTTC	CASTVRQGASGEQYF
TRBV10-3	TRBJ2-5	-	-	TGTGCCATCATTGATTTTACCCTCGGAGAAGAGACCCAGTACTTC	CAIIDFTLGEETQYF
TRBV27	TRBJ2-3	-	-	TGTGCCAGCTGGCCGCAGGAGGTGAAGGGCGGAGATACGCAGTATTTT	CASWPQEVKGGDTQYF
TRBV9	TRBJ2-1	-	-	TGTGCCAGCAGCCCAGGATCTGCTAGTGAGCAGTTCTTC	CASSPGSASEQFF
TRBV20-1	TRBJ2-1	TRBD1	-	TGCAGTGCTAGAGACCGGCCACAGGGGGTTACCTACAATGAGCAGTTCTTC	CSARDRPQGVTYNEQFF
TRBV28	TRBJ2-5	TRBD1	-	TGTGCCAGCAGTTTATTTCCAGGGGGCGCAGGAGAGACCCAGTACTTC	CASSLFPGGAGETQYF
TRBV20-1	TRBJ1-2	-	-	TGCAGTGCTAGAGACCAGGGGCGCTATAACTATGGCTACACCTTC	CSARDQGRYNYGYTF
TRBV7-9	TRBJ2-5	-	-	TGTGCCAGCAGCTTAGCGCTTGGGTATACGGGGGAGCAGTACTTC	CASSLALGYTGEQYF
TRBV11-3	TRBJ2-5	TRBD2	-	TGTGCCAGCAGCAGAGCGGGGGAGGTAGGGGAGACCCAGTACTTC	CASSRAGEVGETQYF
TRBV6-6	TRBJ2-3	-	few	TGTGCCAGCAGGTTAGACACAGATACGCAGTATTTT	CASRLDTDTQYF
TRBV7-9	TRBJ2-4	-	few	TGTGCCAGCAGCTTAGCAGGTGACTTTGTAGCCAAAAACATTCAGTACTTC	CASSLAGDFVAKNIQYF
TRBV29-1	TRBJ2-7	-	few	TGCAGCGCGACTCACGCCTACGAGCAGTACTTC	CSATHAYEQYF
TRBV7-2	TRBJ2-7	-	many	TGTGCCAGCAGCCAGGGAAACCGCTACGAGCAGTACTTC	CASSQGNRYEQYF
TRBV6-2/TRBV6-3	TRBJ1-2	TRBD1	once	TGTGCCAGCAGTTACTGGGACAGAAGCGGAAATGGCTACACCTTC	CASSYWDRSGNGYTF
TRBV5-1	TRBJ2-5	-	-	TGCGCCAGCAGCTTGGCGGCCACGTACAATGAGCAGTACTTC	CASSLAATYNEQYF